This T cell receptor (beta chain) was observed in a study of T cell clones after liver transplantation. Overall study: Blood was drawn pre-transplant, before withdrawal, and after full or failed withdrawal.

Here immunoSEQ multiplex PCR was the method, and the copy in TCRdb shows in-frame clones only, minus some. The data hold 95,000 to 130,000 clones, with around nine tenths observed a single time. In germline, CDR1 is MNHNS, CDR2 SASEGT. The CDR3 consists of 13 residues. Remarks on this clone: A read error may produce the germline difference seen at one junction end.

The sample was CD4+ T cells from blood, taken 12 months after liver transplant. The TCR was taken from a human patient who received a liver transplant. Some T cells may arise from the graft donor. The chain recombines TRBV6-1 with TRBJ2-7, with a tentative D call TRBD2 (5 bases). In DNA form, the CDR3 reads TGTGCCGGCAGGCCTAGCCCCACGGGGGAGCAGTACTTC. Protein: CAGRPSPTGEQYF.